The 14 T cell receptor beta chains in this list originate from one sample, sequenced in a study of blood T cell repertoires in COVID-19. TCRdb keeps only in-frame clones here, not all; method: immunoSEQ multiplex PCR. The sample has under 55,000 clones; about 88% are singletons. Sequenced material: peripheral blood. The receptors come from a human donor in a cohort sampled during active COVID-19.

The V call is TRBV7-9, the J call TRBJ2-7; TRBD1 agrees at 9 bases. V shed 4 bases and J 3 bases; nucleotides not matched to a gene: 1. There are 13 residues in the CDR3. From germline, CDR1 is SEHNR and CDR2 FQNEAQ (reference sequence). The CDR3 sequence is CASSWTGDYEQYV. Written as DNA, the CDR3 is TGTGCCAGCAGCTGGACAGGGGACTACGAGCAGTACGTC.

The rearrangement uses TRBV5-1 and TRBJ1-6; possible D gene TRBD1, 5 bases. Trimming took 0 bases from V and 0 from J, leaving 7 bases between them. CDR1 is SGHRS, CDR2 YFSETQ, per germline. The CDR3 contains 16 residues. The CDR3 DNA reads as TGCGCCAGCAGCTTGGATCAGGGCTCCTATAATTCACCCCTCCACTTT. It translates to CASSLDQGSYNSPLHF. Variable domain in full (rest from reference TRBV5-1 and TRBJ1-6): KAGVTQTPRYLIKTRGQQVTLSCSPISGHRSVSWYQQTPGQGLQFLFEYFSETQRNKGNFPGRFSGRQFSNSRSEMNVSTLELGDSALYLCASSLDQGSYNSPLHFGNGTRLTVT.

This rearrangement joins TRBV2 to TRBJ1-1; 10 nucleotides match TRBD1. Per the germline V gene, CDR1 is SNHLY and CDR2 is FYNNEI. CDR3 length: 14 amino acids. Trimming took 4 bases from V and 4 from J; bases not matched to a gene: 3. DNA of the CDR3: TGTGCCAGCAGTGGGGACAGGGGAGGCACTGAAGCTTTCTTT. Translation gives CASSGDRGGTEAFF. The whole variable domain, remainder taken from reference TRBV2 and TRBJ1-1, is EPEVTQTPSHQVTQMGQEVILRCVPISNHLYFYWYRQILGQKVEFLVSFYNNEISEKSEIFDDQFSVERPDGSNFTLKIRSTKLEDSAMYFCASSGDRGGTEAFFGQGTRLTVV.

The chain joins TRBV4-1 to TRBJ2-3; the match to TRBD1 covers 7 bases. CDR1 is MGHRA and CDR2 is YSYEKL in the germline V gene. The ends lost 6 bases at V and 4 bases at J; junction bases unmatched: 7. The CDR3 has 14 amino acids. Written as DNA, the CDR3 is TGCGCCAGCAGACCATGGACAGGCGCAGATACGCAGTATTTT. Residues: CASRPWTGADTQYF.

The J gene is TRBJ2-7, the V gene TRBV18; 7 nucleotides align to TRBD1. Germline trimming cut 6 bases from V and 1 base from J; bases unmatched to any gene: 6. The CDR3 contains 14 residues. CDR1 is KGHSH, CDR2 LQKENI, per germline. The CDR3 DNA reads TGTGCCAGCTCGGAACAGGGGTTATCCTACGAGCAGTACTTC. Translated: CASSEQGLSYEQYF.

V is TRBV19 and J is TRBJ1-1; 8 bases are a match to TRBD1. Germline V lookup: CDR1 LNHDA, CDR2 SQIVND (reference sequence). V trimming: 3 bases; J trimming: 0 bases; junction bases outside the gene matches: 9. The length of the CDR3 is 17 residues. CDR3 protein: CASSMGTGTLMNTEAFF. CDR3 coding DNA: TGTGCCAGTAGTATGGGGACAGGCACGCTTATGAACACTGAAGCTTTCTTT.

The chain carries TRBV30 and TRBJ1-5; 11 nucleotides align to TRBD1. The CDR3 has 14 residues. Germline CDR1 and CDR2: GTSNPN and SVGIG (reference sequence). J lost 6 bases, V lost 6 bases, and 7 bases had no gene match. The CDR3 spells CACRGQGAGQPQHF. In DNA, the CDR3 is TGTGCCTGCAGAGGACAGGGGGCAGGTCAGCCCCAGCATTTT.

This clone was recorded once. V is TRBV29-1 and J is TRBJ2-6; D possibly corresponds to TRBD1 (6 bases). The CDR3 is 16 amino acids. Trimming stripped 3 bases from V and 2 bases from J, with 14 bases between. Germline-derived CDR1 and CDR2 are SQVTM and ANQGSEA. This CDR3 reads CSVELQGSPGANVLTF. CDR3 sequence (DNA): TGCAGCGTTGAGTTACAGGGATCTCCTGGGGCCAACGTCCTGACTTTC. Complete variable domain (other parts from reference TRBV29-1 and TRBJ2-6): SAVISQKPSRDICQRGTSLTIQCQVDSQVTMMFWYRQQPGQSLTLIATANQGSEATYESGFVIDKFPISRPNLTFSTLTVSNMSPEDSSIYLCSVELQGSPGANVLTFGAGSRLTVL.

V gene TRBV2 combines with J gene TRBJ2-2, with D perhaps matching TRBD1 (5 bases). The CDR3 covers 13 residues. Trimming removed 8 bases at V and 0 bases at J, with 7 bases between. Germline V gives CDR1 SNHLY, CDR2 FYNNEI. This CDR3 reads CASGRANTGELFF. Here the CDR3 DNA reads TGTGCCAGCGGCAGGGCGAACACCGGGGAGCTGTTTTTT.

The rearrangement joins TRBV11-2 to TRBJ1-1, with unresolved D. CDR3 length: 14 residues. The germline V gene encodes CDR1 SGHAT and CDR2 FQNNGV. Trimming left V 4 bases short and J 0 bases short, with 9 bases between. CDR3 residues: CASSSRVMNTEAFF. In DNA, the CDR3 is TGTGCCAGCAGCTCCCGAGTTATGAACACTGAAGCTTTCTTT.

The J gene is TRBJ1-2, the V gene TRBV9; 8 bases agree with TRBD1. Germline trimming cut 1 base from V and 7 bases from J; bases unmatched to any gene: 9. CDR3 size: 15 residues. The germline V gene has CDR1 SGDLS and CDR2 YYNGEE. In DNA form, the CDR3 reads TGTGCCAGCAGCGTACGGGCAGGGGGCTTGGGTGGCTACACCTTC. Protein: CASSVRAGGLGGYTF.

J is TRBJ2-3 and V is TRBV19; maybe TRBD2 (8 bases). CDR1 is LNHDA, CDR2 SQIVND, per germline (reference sequence). V lost 5 bases to trimming and J lost 3 bases, with 18 bases between them. CDR3 length equals 16 residues. This chain's CDR3 is CASSRGGRGLTDTQYF. The CDR3 region has the DNA TGTGCCAGTAGTCGCGGGGGGAGGGGGCTAACAGATACGCAGTATTTT.

V is TRBV9 and J is TRBJ2-5, with 10 nucleotides matching TRBD2. The germline V gene encodes CDR1 SGDLS and CDR2 YYNGEE. With 5 bases clipped from V and 0 bases from J, the junction kept 10 bases outside the gene matches. The CDR3 totals 17 residues. The CDR3 spells CASSAGLAGVYQETQYF. The CDR3 bases are TGTGCCAGCAGTGCAGGGCTAGCGGGAGTGTACCAAGAGACCCAGTACTTC. Filled out from reference TRBV9 and TRBJ2-5, the complete variable domain reads DSGVTQTPKHLITATGQRVTLRCSPRSGDLSVYWYQQSLDQGLQFLIQYYNGEERAKGNILERFSAQQFPDLHSELNLSSLELGDSALYFCASSAGLAGVYQETQYFGPGTRLLVL.

This sequence joins TRBV11-3 and TRBJ2-7, with 9 bases aligning to TRBD1. Trimming at V came to 4 bases and at J to 2 bases, leaving 3 bases not matched to a gene. Germline V gives CDR1 SGHNT, CDR2 YENEEA. The CDR3 runs 14 residues. The CDR3 is CASSSNRGPYEQYV. The CDR3 nucleotides read TGTGCCAGCAGCTCTAACAGGGGGCCCTACGAGCAGTACGTC.